This section outlines one T cell receptor beta chain sequence together with its context. Its antigen is undetermined. It may be a read error: a sequence one base away is much more abundant. The data originate from a study of T cells in Graves' hyperthyroidism and ophthalmopathy. CDR3 size: 15 residues. CDR1 and CDR2 (germline): PRHDT, FYEKMQ (reference sequence). Clinical symptoms, serum thyroxine and TRAb, thyroid ultrasound and orbital computed tomography together formed the diagnostic basis. Cells are PBMCs isolated from about 10 ml of fresh blood. RNA transcripts served as the template for amplifying TCR beta CDR3 regions. The study used the HTBI primer set for a first-round RT-PCR of the TCR CDR3. Via MiXCR, TCRdb re-called the multiplex PCR reads, giving one row per CDR3 protein. This sample yields 650,000 to 700,000 distinct CDR3 sequences, of which 17% are seen a single time; around a sixth belongs to the top ten.

Study-level points and caveats: Most thyroid clonotypes that were expanded above 0.001 also turned up in blood. In simple terms, a model built on 13 V-J features told ophthalmopathy apart from stable hyperthyroidism.

The chain is built from TRBV13 and TRBJ2-1, with D tentatively TRBD2 (6 bases). Sequencing was done on a sample of blood. The origin of this receptor is a man aged 50 to 59 with Graves' hyperthyroidism. The CDR3 bases are TGTGCCAACAGCTTGTCTAGCGCCTTCTCAAAGGAGCAGTTCTTC. Its protein product is CANSLSSAFSKEQFF. The whole variable domain, filled in from reference TRBV13 and TRBJ2-1, reads AAGVIQSPRHLIKEKRETATLKCYPIPRHDTVYWYQQGPGQDPQFLISFYEKMQSDKGSIPDRFSAQQFSDYHSELNMSSLELGDSALYFCANSLSSAFSKEQFFGPGTRLTVL.